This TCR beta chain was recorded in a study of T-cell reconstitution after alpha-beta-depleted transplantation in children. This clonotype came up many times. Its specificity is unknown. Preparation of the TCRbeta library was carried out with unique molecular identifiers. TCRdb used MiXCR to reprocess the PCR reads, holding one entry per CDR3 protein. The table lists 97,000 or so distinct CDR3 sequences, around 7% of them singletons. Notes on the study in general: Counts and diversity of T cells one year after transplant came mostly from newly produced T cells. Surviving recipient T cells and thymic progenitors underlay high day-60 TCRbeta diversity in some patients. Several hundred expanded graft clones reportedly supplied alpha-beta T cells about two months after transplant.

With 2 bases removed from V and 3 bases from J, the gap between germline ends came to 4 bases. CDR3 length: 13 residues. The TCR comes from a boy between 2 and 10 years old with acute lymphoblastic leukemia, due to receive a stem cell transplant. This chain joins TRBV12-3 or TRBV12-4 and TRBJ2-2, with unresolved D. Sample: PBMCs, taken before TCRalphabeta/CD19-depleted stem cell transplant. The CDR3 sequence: CASSLQDTGELFF. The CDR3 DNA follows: TGTGCCAGCAGTTTACAGGACACCGGGGAGCTGTTTTTT.